The next 2 T cell receptor beta chains were all read from a single sample in a study of T-cell memory formation after mild COVID-19. Using its own MiXCR run on the 5' RACE reads, TCRdb lists one record per CDR3 protein. The sample yields some 210,000 distinct CDR3 sequences, around 27% seen once. Sequencing was performed on PBMCs or a T cell subset sorted from them (not recorded which). These receptors came from an adult woman who had mild COVID-19 (a few samples of this study predate the infection). Cell type and time point are not known.

This chain joins TRBV7-8 and TRBJ1-5, with 8 bases fitting TRBD1. Germline V lookup: CDR1 SGHVS, CDR2 FQNEAQ. Trimming cost V 5 bases and J 4 bases; bases outside gene matches: 4. This CDR3 region has 14 residues. CDR3 sequence reads: CASSPDRDNQPQHF. CDR3 nucleotides: TGTGCCAGCAGCCCGGACAGGGATAATCAGCCCCAGCATTTT.

V usage is TRBV11-1 and J usage is TRBJ2-4; the D is unclear. The CDR3 totals 11 residues. The V end was cut by 0 bases, the J end by 8 bases, with 2 bases between. Germline CDR1 SGHAT, CDR2 FQDESV (reference sequence). This chain's CDR3 is CASSLADIQYF. CDR3 coding DNA: TGTGCCAGCAGCTTAGCCGACATTCAGTACTTC.